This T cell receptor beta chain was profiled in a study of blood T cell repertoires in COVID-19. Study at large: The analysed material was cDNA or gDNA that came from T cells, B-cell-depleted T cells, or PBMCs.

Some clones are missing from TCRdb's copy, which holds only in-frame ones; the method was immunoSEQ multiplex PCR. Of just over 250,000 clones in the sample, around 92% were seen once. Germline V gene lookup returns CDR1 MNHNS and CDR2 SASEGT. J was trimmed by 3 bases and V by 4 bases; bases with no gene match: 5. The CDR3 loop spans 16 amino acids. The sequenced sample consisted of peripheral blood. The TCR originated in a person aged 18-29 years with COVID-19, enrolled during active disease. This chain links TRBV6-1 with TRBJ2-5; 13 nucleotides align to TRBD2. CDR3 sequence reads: CASSAPGLAGKETQYF. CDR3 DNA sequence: TGTGCCAGCAGTGCACCGGGACTAGCGGGGAAAGAGACCCAGTACTTC.